The source of this T cell receptor beta chain is a study of shared clonotypes between healthy human individuals. The study, taken as a whole, reports: Even with large depth, rarefaction showed that sorted-subset sequencing was incomplete.

The protocol was immunoSEQ multiplex PCR, while the TCRdb copy is restricted to in-frame clones and leaves out a portion. Of approximately 2,000,000 clones in the sample, approximately 92% were seen once. CD45RO-negative, CCR7-positively selected cells formed the naive CD8 fraction, excluding terminally differentiated effector memory CD45RA+ cells. To note about this clone: As yet, its antigen is unknown. The same CDR3 arises from other DNA sequences in this sample as well.

CDR1 and CDR2 (germline): SGHTA, FQGTGA. The CDR3 length is 14 residues. V lost 3 bases, J lost 1 base, and 7 bases lay in between. V and J are TRBV7-3 and TRBJ2-1, with a possible D match to TRBD2 (6 bases). The source is a young man in good health. Some clones in this sample may be carry-over from other donors' samples. Sequenced input: naive CD8+ T cells from PBMCs. The CDR3 DNA reads TGTGCCAGCAGCTTCGGGGGTTCCTACAATGAGCAGTTCTTC. Translation: CASSFGGSYNEQFF.